This T cell receptor beta chain was captured by sequencing in a study of T cell repertoires in cytomegalovirus infection. This clonotype showed up just once. J was trimmed by 2 bases and V by 2 bases; bases with no gene match: 4. The CDR3 loop spans 16 amino acids. The germline gives CDR1 SGDLS, CDR2 YYNGEE. TCRdb reprocessed the reads with MiXCR, giving one entry per CDR3 protein. The data show around 260,000 distinct CDR3 sequences, with approximately 9% seen just once and around 16% held by the top ten. The chain uses TRBV9 and TRBJ2-3, with 11 bases matching TRBD2. The receptor was derived from a human donor in good health (CMV status not recorded). Some clones in this sample may be carry-over from other donors' samples. The specimen was PBMCs. The CDR3 DNA reads TGTGCCAGCAGCGTGGCTAGCGGGGGGATCACAGATACGCAGTATTTT. This codes for CASSVASGGITDTQYF. The variable domain in full, completed from reference TRBV9 and TRBJ2-3, reads DSGVTQTPKHLITATGQRVTLRCSPRSGDLSVYWYQQSLDQGLQFLIQYYNGEERAKGNILERFSAQQFPDLHSELNLSSLELGDSALYFCASSVASGGITDTQYFGPGTRLTVL.